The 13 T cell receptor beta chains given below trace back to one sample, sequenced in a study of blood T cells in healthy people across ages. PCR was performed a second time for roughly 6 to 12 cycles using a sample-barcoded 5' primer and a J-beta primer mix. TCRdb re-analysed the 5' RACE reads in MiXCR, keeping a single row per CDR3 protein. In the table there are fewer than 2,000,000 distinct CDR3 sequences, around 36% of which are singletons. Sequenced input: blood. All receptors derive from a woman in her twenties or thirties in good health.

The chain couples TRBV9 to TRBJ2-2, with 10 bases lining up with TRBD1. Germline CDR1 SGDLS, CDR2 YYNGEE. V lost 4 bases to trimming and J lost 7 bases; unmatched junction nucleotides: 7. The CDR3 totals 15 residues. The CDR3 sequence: CASSRGQGSNGELFF. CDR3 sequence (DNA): TGTGCCAGCAGCCGGGGACAGGGGTCTAACGGGGAGCTGTTTTTT.

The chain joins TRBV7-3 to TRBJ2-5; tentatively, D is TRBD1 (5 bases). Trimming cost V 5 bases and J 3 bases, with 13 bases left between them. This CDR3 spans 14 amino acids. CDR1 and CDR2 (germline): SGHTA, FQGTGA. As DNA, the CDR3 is TGTGCCAGCAGCCACCCTGGGGCGGAAGAGACCCAGTACTTC. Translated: CASSHPGAEETQYF. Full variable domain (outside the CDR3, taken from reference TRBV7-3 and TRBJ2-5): GAGVSQTPSNKVTEKGKYVELRCDPISGHTALYWYRQSLGQGPEFLIYFQGTGAADDSGLPNDRFFAVRPEGSVSTLKIQRTERGDSAVYLCASSHPGAEETQYFGPGTRLLVL.

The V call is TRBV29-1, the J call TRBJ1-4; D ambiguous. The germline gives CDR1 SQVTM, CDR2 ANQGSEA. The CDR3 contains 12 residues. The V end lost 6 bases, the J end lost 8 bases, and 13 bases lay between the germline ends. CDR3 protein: CSVALPEEKLFF. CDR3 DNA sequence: TGCAGCGTCGCTCTACCGGAGGAAAAACTGTTTTTT.

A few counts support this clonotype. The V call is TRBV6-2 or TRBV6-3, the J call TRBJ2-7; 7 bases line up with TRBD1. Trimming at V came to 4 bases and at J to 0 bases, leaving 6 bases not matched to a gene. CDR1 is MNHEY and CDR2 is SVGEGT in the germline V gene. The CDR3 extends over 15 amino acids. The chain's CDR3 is CASSSPGQLSYEQYF. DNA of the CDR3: TGTGCCAGCAGTTCGCCGGGACAGCTCTCCTACGAGCAGTACTTC.

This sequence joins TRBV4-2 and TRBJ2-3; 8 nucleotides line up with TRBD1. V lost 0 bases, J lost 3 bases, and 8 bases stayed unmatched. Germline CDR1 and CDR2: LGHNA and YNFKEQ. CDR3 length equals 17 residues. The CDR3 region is CASSQDFGGQETDTQYF. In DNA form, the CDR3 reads TGTGCCAGCAGCCAAGATTTCGGGGGACAGGAGACAGATACGCAGTATTTT.

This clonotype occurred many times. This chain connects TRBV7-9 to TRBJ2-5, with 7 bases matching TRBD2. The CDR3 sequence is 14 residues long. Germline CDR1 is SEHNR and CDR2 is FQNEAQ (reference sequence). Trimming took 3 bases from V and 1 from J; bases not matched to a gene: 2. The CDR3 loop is CASSFGGVQETQYF. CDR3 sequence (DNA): TGTGCCAGCAGCTTTGGGGGGGTCCAAGAGACCCAGTACTTC.

The CDR3 region has the DNA TGCAGTCAGGGACACTTAGGGAACTATGGCTACACCTTC. This gives the protein CSQGHLGNYGYTF. The chain is built from TRBV20-1 and TRBJ1-2; possible D gene TRBD1, 6 bases. V gave up 8 bases and J gave up 2 bases, with 15 bases separating them. The CDR3 runs to 13 residues. The germline CDR1 and CDR2 sequences are DFQATT and SNEGSKA (reference sequence).

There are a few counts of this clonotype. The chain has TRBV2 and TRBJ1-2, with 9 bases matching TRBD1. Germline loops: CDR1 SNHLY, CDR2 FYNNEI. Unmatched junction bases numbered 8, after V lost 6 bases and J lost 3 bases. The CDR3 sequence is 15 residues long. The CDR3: CASRAGQGVDYGYTF. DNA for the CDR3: TGTGCCAGCAGGGCGGGACAGGGAGTTGACTATGGCTACACCTTC.

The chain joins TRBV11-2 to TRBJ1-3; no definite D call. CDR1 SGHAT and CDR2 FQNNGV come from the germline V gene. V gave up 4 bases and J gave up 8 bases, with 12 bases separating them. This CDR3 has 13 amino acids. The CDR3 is CASSSLVGYTIYF. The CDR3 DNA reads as TGTGCCAGCAGCTCCCTGGTGGGTTACACCATATATTTT.

This chain's CDR3 is CAISGWVASGGSYNEQFF. CDR3 DNA: TGTGCCATCAGTGGTTGGGTGGCTAGCGGGGGGTCCTACAATGAGCAGTTCTTC. The chain recombines TRBV10-3 with TRBJ2-1; TRBD2 matches at 11 bases. J gave up 1 base and V 4 bases, and 9 bases lay outside the gene matches. Per the germline V gene, CDR1 is ENHRY and CDR2 is SYGVKD. The CDR3 runs to 18 residues.

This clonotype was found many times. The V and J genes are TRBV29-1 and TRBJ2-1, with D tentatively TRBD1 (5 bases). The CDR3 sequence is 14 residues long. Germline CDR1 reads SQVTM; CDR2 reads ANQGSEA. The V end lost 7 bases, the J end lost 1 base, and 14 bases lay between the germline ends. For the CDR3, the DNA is TGCAGCGGTCAGGACACTCCTTCCTACAATGAGCAGTTCTTC. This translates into CSGQDTPSYNEQFF.

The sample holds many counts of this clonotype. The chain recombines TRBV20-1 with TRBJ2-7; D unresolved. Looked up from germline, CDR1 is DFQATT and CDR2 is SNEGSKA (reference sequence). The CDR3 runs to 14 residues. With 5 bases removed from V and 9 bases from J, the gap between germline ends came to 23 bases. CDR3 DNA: TGCAGTGCTTCCACTGACCCAATGGGAATACGGCAGTACTTC. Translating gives CSASTDPMGIRQYF.

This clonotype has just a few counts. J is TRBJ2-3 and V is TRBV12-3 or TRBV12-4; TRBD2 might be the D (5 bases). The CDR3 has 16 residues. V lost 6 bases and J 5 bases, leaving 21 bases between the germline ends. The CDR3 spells CASSPFSVVAGDTQYF. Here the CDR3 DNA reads TGTGCCAGCAGCCCTTTTTCAGTGGTGGCGGGAGATACGCAGTATTTT.